This T cell receptor beta chain was found in a study of OX40 agonist ivuxolimab in advanced cancers. A single count supports this clone. The CDR3 covers 19 residues. Germline-derived CDR1 and CDR2 are MGHRA and YSYEKL. V shed 4 bases and J 0 bases; nucleotides not matched to a gene: 16. Repertoires were generated with immunoSEQ multiplex PCR, while TCRdb's copy carries only in-frame clones and drops some. The sample includes about 99,000 clones, roughly 90% of them seen just once. V and J are TRBV4-1 and TRBJ2-5, with TRBD2 identical over 8 bases. The TCR sequence derives from an adult with an advanced solid tumor such as melanoma, head and neck, liver or kidney cancer. The starting material was CD4+ or CD8+ T cells sorted from blood, obtained in a trial of the OX40 agonist ivuxolimab. DNA for the CDR3: TGCGCCAGCAGCCGCGGACTAGCTCCTGGAAGTGGGTACCAAGAGACCCAGTACTTC. Translation: CASSRGLAPGSGYQETQYF.